The sample holds a few counts of the clone carrying this TCR beta chain. What it binds is not known. With 2 bases removed from V and 4 bases from J, the gap between germline ends came to 8 bases. Germline CDR1 reads MNHNS; CDR2 reads SASEGT. This CDR3 contains 13 residues. The data originate from a study of T cells in Graves' hyperthyroidism and ophthalmopathy. What was amplified from RNA transcripts were TCR beta CDR3 regions. First-round RT-PCR of the TCR CDR3 relied on the HTBI primer set. TCRdb re-analysed the multiplex PCR reads in MiXCR, keeping a single row per CDR3 protein. The table has over 300,000 distinct CDR3 sequences, approximately 15% seen once; the top ten hold 11%. Regarding the study as a whole: Ophthalmopathy was model-predicted a median approximately six months pre-onset.

The chain joins TRBV6-1 to TRBJ1-2; D unresolved. This TCR came from a woman between 55 and 75 years old with Graves' hyperthyroidism. Sequenced sample: blood. CDR3 residues: CASSESSAYGYTF. The CDR3 DNA follows: TGTGCCAGCAGTGAATCGTCAGCCTATGGCTACACCTTC.